The rows below give T cell receptor beta chains drawn from one sample of a study of brain T cells in children with intractable seizures. TCRdb's table, derived via immunoSEQ multiplex PCR, lists solely in-frame clones and lacks some. This sample has about 340,000 clones, with over 90% found just once. The source material was peripheral blood, sampled less than 6 months after surgery. The receptors were gathered from a boy under three years old with tuberous sclerosis and intractable seizures. Each CDR3 is given with its conserved first and last residue. A D gene is named only where the DNA matches it firmly. The size entry is marked missing in some rows and otherwise reads once, few, many or a size class.

DNA: TGTGCCAGCAGCAAAAGCCAGGGGGAGCAGTACTTC
CDR3: CASSKSQGEQYF
D: NA
J: TRBJ2-7
V: TRBV3-1/TRBV3-2
size: NA

DNA: TGTGCCAGCAGCTTGGGCAGGTACCAGCCCCAGCATTTT
CDR3: CASSLGRYQPQHF
D: NA
J: TRBJ1-5
V: TRBV5-6
size: NA

DNA: TGTGCCAGCAGTCAGGGTTATAGCAATCAGCCCCAGCATTTT
CDR3: CASSQGYSNQPQHF
D: NA
J: TRBJ1-5
V: TRBV28
size: NA

DNA: TGTGCCAGCAGCCGACCGACAACTGAAGCTTTCTTT
CDR3: CASSRPTTEAFF
D: NA
J: TRBJ1-1
V: TRBV5-6
size: NA

DNA: TGTGCCAGTAGTATCAGCGCATCCCCACTGGGAGAGACCCAGTACTTC
CDR3: CASSISASPLGETQYF
D: NA
J: TRBJ2-5
V: TRBV19
size: NA

DNA: TGCGCCAGCAGCTTGGTGCGAGCGGGGGGGCCGGAGACCCAGTACTTC
CDR3: CASSLVRAGGPETQYF
D: TRBD2
J: TRBJ2-5
V: TRBV5-1
size: NA

DNA: TGTGCCTGGAGTCCCCCTAATCTAGCGACAGATGAGCAGTTCTTC
CDR3: CAWSPPNLATDEQFF
D: NA
J: TRBJ2-1
V: TRBV30
size: once

DNA: TGTGCCAGCAGCTTTAGTGGGGCAGGGGGCAGTAGGACTGAAGCTTTCTTT
CDR3: CASSFSGAGGSRTEAFF
D: TRBD1
J: TRBJ1-1
V: TRBV5-4
size: NA

DNA: TGTGCCAGCAGATCCGGGACAGGGGATGAGCAGTTCTTC
CDR3: CASRSGTGDEQFF
D: TRBD1
J: TRBJ2-1
V: TRBV12-3/TRBV12-4
size: NA

DNA: TGTGCCAGCAGTGAAGGGCAGAACACCGGGGAGCTGTTTTTT
CDR3: CASSEGQNTGELFF
D: NA
J: TRBJ2-2
V: TRBV2
size: NA

DNA: TGTGCCAGCAGCTTGGTATCCGGCAGGGGCCATGAGCAGTTCTTC
CDR3: CASSLVSGRGHEQFF
D: NA
J: TRBJ2-1
V: TRBV5-6
size: NA

DNA: TGTGCCAGCAACGGTCAGAGGGGGATTGGGGGCTACACCTTC
CDR3: CASNGQRGIGGYTF
D: NA
J: TRBJ1-2
V: TRBV2
size: NA

DNA: TGTGCCAGCAGCGCAGGGGGCAACATATATTTT
CDR3: CASSAGGNIYF
D: TRBD1
J: TRBJ1-3
V: TRBV9
size: NA

DNA: TGTGCAAGTCGCTTTAACCGGGGGATAGCGGACACCGGGGAGCTGTTTTTT
CDR3: CASRFNRGIADTGELFF
D: NA
J: TRBJ2-2
V: TRBV12-2
size: NA